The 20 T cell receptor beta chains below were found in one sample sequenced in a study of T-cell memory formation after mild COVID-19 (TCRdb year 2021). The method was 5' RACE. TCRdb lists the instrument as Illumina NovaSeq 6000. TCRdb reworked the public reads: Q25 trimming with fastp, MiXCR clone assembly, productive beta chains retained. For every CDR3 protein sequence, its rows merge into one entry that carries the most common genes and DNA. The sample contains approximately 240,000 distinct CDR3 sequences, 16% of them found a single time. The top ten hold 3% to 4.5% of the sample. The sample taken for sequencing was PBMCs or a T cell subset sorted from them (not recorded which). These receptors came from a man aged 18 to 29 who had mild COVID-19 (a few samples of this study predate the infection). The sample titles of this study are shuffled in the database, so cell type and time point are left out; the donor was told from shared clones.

CDR3: CASSPSQRASPLHF. DNA of the CDR3: TGTGCCAGCAGCCCCTCGCAGAGGGCATCACCCCTCCACTTT. The chain combines TRBV3-1 with TRBJ1-6; D not certain. The CDR3 consists of 14 residues. V lost 4 bases to trimming and J lost 10 bases, with 14 bases between them. Germline V gene lookup returns CDR1 LGHDT and CDR2 YNNKEL (reference sequence).

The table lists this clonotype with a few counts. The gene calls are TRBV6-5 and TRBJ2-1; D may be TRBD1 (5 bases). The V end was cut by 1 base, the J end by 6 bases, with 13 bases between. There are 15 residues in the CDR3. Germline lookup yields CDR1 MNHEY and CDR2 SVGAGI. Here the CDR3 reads CASSYWGSVANEQFF. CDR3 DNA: TGTGCCAGCAGTTACTGGGGCAGCGTAGCCAATGAGCAGTTCTTC.

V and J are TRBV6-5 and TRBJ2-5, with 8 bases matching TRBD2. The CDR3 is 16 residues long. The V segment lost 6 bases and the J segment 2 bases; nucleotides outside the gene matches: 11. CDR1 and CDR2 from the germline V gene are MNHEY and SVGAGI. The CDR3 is CASRRRGAAIQETQYF. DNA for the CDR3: TGTGCCAGCAGGAGGCGGGGGGCCGCTATACAAGAGACCCAGTACTTC.

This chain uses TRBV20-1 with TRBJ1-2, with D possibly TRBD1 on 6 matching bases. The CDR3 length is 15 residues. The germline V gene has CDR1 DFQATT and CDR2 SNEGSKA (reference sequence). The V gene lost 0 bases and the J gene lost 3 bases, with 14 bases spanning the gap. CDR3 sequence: CSARDASQGHYGYTF. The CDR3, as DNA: TGCAGTGCTAGAGATGCTTCACAGGGCCACTATGGCTACACCTTC.

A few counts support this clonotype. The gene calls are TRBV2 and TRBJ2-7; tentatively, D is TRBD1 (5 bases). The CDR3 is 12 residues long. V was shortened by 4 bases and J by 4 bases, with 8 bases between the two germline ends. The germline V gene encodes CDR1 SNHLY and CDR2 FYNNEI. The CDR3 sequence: CASSGTLYEQYF. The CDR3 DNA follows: TGTGCCAGCAGTGGGACATTATACGAGCAGTACTTC.

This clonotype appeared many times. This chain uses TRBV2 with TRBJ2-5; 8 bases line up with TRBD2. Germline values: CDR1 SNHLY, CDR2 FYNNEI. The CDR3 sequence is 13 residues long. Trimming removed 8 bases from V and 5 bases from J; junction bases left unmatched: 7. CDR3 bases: TGTGCCAGCGGAGATAGCGGGGCGGAGACCCAGTACTTC. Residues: CASGDSGAETQYF.

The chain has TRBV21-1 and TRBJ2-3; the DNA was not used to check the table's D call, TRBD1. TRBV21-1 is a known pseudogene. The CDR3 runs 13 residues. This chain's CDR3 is CAIRDSTANTQYF. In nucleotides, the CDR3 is TGTGCCATAAGGGACAGCACGGCGAATACGCAGTATTTT.

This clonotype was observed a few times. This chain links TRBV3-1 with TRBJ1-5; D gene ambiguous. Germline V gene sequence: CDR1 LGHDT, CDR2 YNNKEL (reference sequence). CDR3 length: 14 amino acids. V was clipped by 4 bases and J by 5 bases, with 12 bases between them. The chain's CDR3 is CASSRLGGDQPQHF. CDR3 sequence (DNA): TGTGCCAGCAGCCGCCTCGGCGGCGATCAGCCCCAGCATTTT.

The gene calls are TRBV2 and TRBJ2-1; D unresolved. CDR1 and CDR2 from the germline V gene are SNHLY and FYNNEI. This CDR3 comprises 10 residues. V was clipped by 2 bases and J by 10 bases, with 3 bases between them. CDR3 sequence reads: CASSELEQFF. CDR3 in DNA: TGTGCCAGCAGTGAATTGGAGCAGTTCTTC.

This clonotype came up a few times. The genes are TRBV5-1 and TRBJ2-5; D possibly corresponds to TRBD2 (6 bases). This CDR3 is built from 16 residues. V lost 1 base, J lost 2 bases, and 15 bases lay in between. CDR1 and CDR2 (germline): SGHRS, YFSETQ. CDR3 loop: CASSLWTLALQETQYF. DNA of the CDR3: TGCGCCAGCAGCTTGTGGACCCTAGCGCTTCAAGAGACCCAGTACTTC.

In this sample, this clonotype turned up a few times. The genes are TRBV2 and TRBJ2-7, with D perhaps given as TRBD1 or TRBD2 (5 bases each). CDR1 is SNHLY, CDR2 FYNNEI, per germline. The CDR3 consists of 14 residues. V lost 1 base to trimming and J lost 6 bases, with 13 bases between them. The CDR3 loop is CASSEGLGTGEQYV. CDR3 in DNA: TGTGCCAGCAGTGAAGGGTTGGGGACCGGCGAGCAGTACGTC.

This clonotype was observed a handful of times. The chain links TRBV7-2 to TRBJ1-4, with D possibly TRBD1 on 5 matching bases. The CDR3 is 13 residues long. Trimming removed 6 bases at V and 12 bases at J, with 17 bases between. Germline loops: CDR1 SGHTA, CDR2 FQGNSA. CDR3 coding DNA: TGTGCCAGCAGGTATAACGACGGGGGTGAACTGTTTTTT. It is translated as CASRYNDGGELFF.

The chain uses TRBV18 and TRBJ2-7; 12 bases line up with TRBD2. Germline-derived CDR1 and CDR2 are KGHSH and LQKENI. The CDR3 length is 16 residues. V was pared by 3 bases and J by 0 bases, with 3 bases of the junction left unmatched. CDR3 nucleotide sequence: TGTGCCAGCTCACCCGGACTAGCGGGGAGCTCCTACGAGCAGTACTTC. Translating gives CASSPGLAGSSYEQYF.

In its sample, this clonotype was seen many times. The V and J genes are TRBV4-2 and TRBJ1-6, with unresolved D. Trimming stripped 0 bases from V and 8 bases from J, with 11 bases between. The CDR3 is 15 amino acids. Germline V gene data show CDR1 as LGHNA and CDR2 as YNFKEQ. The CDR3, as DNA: TGTGCCAGCAGCCAAGAAGGTGGCCCTTATTCACCCCTCCACTTT. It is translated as CASSQEGGPYSPLHF.

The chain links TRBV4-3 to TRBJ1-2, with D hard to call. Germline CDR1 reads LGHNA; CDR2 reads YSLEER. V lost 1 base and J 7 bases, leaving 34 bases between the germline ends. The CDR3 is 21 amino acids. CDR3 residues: CASSQVWWDPGREKLPSGYTF. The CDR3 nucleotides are TGCGCCAGCAGCCAAGTTTGGTGGGATCCCGGGAGAGAAAAACTCCCTTCTGGCTACACCTTC.

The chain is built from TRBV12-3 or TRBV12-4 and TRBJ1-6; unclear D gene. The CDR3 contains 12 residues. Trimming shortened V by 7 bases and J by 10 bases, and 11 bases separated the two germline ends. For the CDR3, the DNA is TGTGCCAGCACTCGGGGTATCTCACCCCTCCACTTT. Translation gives CASTRGISPLHF.

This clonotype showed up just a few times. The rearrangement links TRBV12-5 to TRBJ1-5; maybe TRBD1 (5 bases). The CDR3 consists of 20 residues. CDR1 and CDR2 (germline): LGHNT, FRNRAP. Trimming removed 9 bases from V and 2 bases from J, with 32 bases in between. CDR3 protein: CARGVDKPGSRGSGNQPQHF. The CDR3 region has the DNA TGTGCTAGAGGGGTCGACAAGCCCGGGAGCAGAGGATCGGGCAATCAGCCCCAGCATTTT.

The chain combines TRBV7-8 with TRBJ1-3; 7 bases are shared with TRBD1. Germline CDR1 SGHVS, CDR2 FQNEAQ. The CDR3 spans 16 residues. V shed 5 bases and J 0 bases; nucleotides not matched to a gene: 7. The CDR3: CASSPYRDSSGNTIYF. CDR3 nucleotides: TGTGCCAGCAGCCCATACCGGGACAGCTCTGGAAACACCATATATTTT.

In nucleotides, the CDR3 is TGCAGTCAATCACAAGCGTCCAGGGCCCCAGATACGCAGTATTTT. Its translation: CSQSQASRAPDTQYF. The chain joins TRBV20-1 to TRBJ2-3; D may be TRBD1 (5 bases). V was clipped by 8 bases and J by 4 bases, with 22 bases between them. The CDR3 is 15 residues long. Germline-derived CDR1 and CDR2 are DFQATT and SNEGSKA (reference sequence).

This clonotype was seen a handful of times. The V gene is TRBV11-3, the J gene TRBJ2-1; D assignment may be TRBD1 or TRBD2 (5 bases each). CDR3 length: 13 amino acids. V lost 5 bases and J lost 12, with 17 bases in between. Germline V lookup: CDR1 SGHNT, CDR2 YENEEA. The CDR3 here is CASSPPSGAGQFF. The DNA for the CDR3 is TGTGCCAGCAGCCCCCCCTCCGGGGCAGGGCAGTTCTTC.